This T cell receptor (beta chain) was sequenced for a study of beta chain features in type 1 diabetes. In the study overall: Healthy donors resembled patients in age, gender and cell yields.

Expressed TCRB transcripts got sequenced, as all isolated RNA was reverse transcribed. TCRdb's copy holds only in-frame clones and misses some; the assay was immunoSEQ multiplex PCR. The profile shows 150,000 to 180,000 clones, 11% of them singletons. CDR1 MNHEY and CDR2 SMNVEV come from the germline V gene (reference sequence). Trimming shortened V by 7 bases and J by 3 bases, and 9 bases separated the two germline ends. This CDR3 has 12 residues. This clone was seen a few times. The sample comprised central memory CD4+ T cells from blood. J is TRBJ1-1 and V is TRBV27; D might be TRBD1 (5 bases). This receptor was obtained from a young man in good health. The CDR3 bases are TGTGCCAGCAAATTCAGGGACACTGAAGCTTTCTTT. Protein product: CASKFRDTEAFF.